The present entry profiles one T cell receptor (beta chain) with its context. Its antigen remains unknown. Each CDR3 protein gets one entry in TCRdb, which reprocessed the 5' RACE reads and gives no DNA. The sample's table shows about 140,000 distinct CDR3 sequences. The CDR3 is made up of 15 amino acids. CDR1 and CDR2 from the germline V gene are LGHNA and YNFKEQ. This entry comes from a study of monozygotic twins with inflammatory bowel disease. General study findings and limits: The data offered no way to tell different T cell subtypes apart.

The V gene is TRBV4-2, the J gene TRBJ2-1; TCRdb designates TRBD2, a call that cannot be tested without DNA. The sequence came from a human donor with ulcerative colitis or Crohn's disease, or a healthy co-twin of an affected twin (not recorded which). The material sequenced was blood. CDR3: CASSQAGGLYNEQFF.